Here is one TCR beta chain with its context. The sample belongs to a study of blood T cell repertoires in COVID-19. Study at large: Acute and convalescent COVID-19 samples came from the United States, Italy and Spain.

The CDR3 is 13 residues long. The V gene lost 4 bases and the J gene lost 5 bases, with 10 bases spanning the gap. Germline-derived CDR1 and CDR2 are MNHNY and SVGAGI (reference sequence). Recruited during active infection, patients (from Seattle) were subsequently followed longitudinally. Original methodology: Amplification of reference gene primers was used by the study to estimate nucleated cell counts. Profiled with immunoSEQ multiplex PCR; TCRdb holds only in-frame clones, not every one. Clone size and the V and J calls come from that table; the DNA yielded D and trimming. Here the sample spans some 180,000 clones, approximately 83% being singletons.

V is TRBV6-6 and J is TRBJ2-3, with D uncertain. The clonotype was recovered from a woman aged 40 to 55 with COVID-19, enrolled during active disease. Specimen: peripheral blood. CDR3 in DNA: TGTGCCAGCAGTTCACCATACAGAGATACGCAGTATTTT. Amino acids: CASSSPYRDTQYF.